These T cell receptor beta chains were read from a single sample in a study of CD8+CD57+ T cells in acquired aplastic anemia. From the reads, TCRdb called clonotypes with MiXCR, one entry per CDR3 protein. The sample has approximately 160,000 distinct CDR3 sequences, around 47% seen once; the top ten hold 3.2%. The sequenced material came from sorted CD4+, CD8+, or CD8+CD57+ T cells (not recorded which) from PBMCs. The receptors originated from a human donor with aplastic anemia. The CDR3 runs from the conserved cysteine through the conserved F or W. Fields, in order: V gene, clone size, J gene, D gene, CDR3 protein, CDR3 DNA. D genes are given only for firm matches. The size of a clone is reported for some rows only, either as once, few or many, or as a class for expanded clones.

v_call: TRBV10-3; clone_size: .; j_call: TRBJ2-7; d_call: .; cdr3_aa: CAISDPGQYEQYF; cdr3_nt: TGTGCCATCAGTGACCCTGGACAGTACGAGCAGTACTTC
v_call: TRBV5-1; clone_size: many; j_call: TRBJ2-3; d_call: TRBD1; cdr3_aa: CASSQGQGTDTQYF; cdr3_nt: TGCGCCAGCAGCCAGGGACAGGGGACAGATACGCAGTATTTT
v_call: TRBV19; clone_size: .; j_call: TRBJ2-1; d_call: TRBD2; cdr3_aa: CASCLGLAGDEQFF; cdr3_nt: TGTGCCAGCTGTCTTGGACTAGCGGGAGATGAGCAGTTCTTC
v_call: TRBV14; clone_size: many; j_call: TRBJ2-3; d_call: .; cdr3_aa: CASSPTGVDTQYF; cdr3_nt: TGTGCCAGCAGCCCTACAGGCGTGGATACGCAGTATTTT
v_call: TRBV25-1; clone_size: .; j_call: TRBJ2-7; d_call: .; cdr3_aa: CASSMGTETREQYF; cdr3_nt: TGTGCCAGCAGTATGGGGACGGAGACTCGGGAGCAGTACTTC
v_call: TRBV7-2; clone_size: .; j_call: TRBJ1-5; d_call: TRBD1; cdr3_aa: CASRTGSNQPQHF; cdr3_nt: TGTGCCAGCCGGACAGGGAGCAATCAGCCCCAGCATTTT
v_call: TRBV5-4; clone_size: .; j_call: TRBJ2-7; d_call: .; cdr3_aa: CASSLGQLEQYF; cdr3_nt: TGTGCCAGCAGCTTGGGCCAGCTCGAGCAGTACTTC
v_call: TRBV5-4; clone_size: .; j_call: TRBJ2-5; d_call: TRBD1; cdr3_aa: CASSLSRGQGAETHYF; cdr3_nt: TGTGCCAGCAGCCTGTCGAGAGGACAGGGGGCGGAGACCCATTACTTC
v_call: TRBV19; clone_size: .; j_call: TRBJ1-1; d_call: .; cdr3_aa: CASSIRAVEAFF; cdr3_nt: TGTGCCAGTAGTATAAGGGCGGTTGAAGCTTTCTTT
v_call: TRBV10-3; clone_size: once; j_call: TRBJ2-7; d_call: .; cdr3_aa: CAISLDGWEQYF; cdr3_nt: TGTGCCATCAGCCTGGACGGGTGGGAGCAGTACTTC
v_call: TRBV7-2; clone_size: many; j_call: TRBJ1-5; d_call: .; cdr3_aa: CASSPMGGGYQPQHF; cdr3_nt: TGTGCCAGCAGCCCGATGGGGGGGGGGTATCAGCCCCAGCATTTT
v_call: TRBV7-7; clone_size: .; j_call: TRBJ2-5; d_call: TRBD1; cdr3_aa: CASSPTGDIQETQYF; cdr3_nt: TGTGCTAGCAGCCCGACAGGGGATATACAAGAGACCCAGTACTTC
v_call: TRBV20-1; clone_size: many; j_call: TRBJ2-2; d_call: TRBD1; cdr3_aa: CSARETGGSSGELFF; cdr3_nt: TGCAGTGCTAGAGAGACAGGGGGCTCTAGCGGGGAGCTGTTTTTT
v_call: TRBV12-3/TRBV12-4; clone_size: .; j_call: TRBJ2-2; d_call: TRBD2; cdr3_aa: CASRRTSGALIGELFF; cdr3_nt: TGTGCCAGCAGGAGGACTAGCGGGGCCCTCATCGGGGAGCTGTTTTTT
v_call: TRBV19; clone_size: .; j_call: TRBJ1-1; d_call: .; cdr3_aa: CASSTTEFTEAFF; cdr3_nt: TGTGCCAGTAGTACGACAGAGTTCACTGAAGCTTTCTTT
v_call: TRBV20-1; clone_size: .; j_call: TRBJ2-3; d_call: TRBD2; cdr3_aa: CSAGTSGVSTDTQYF; cdr3_nt: TGCAGTGCGGGGACTAGCGGGGTTAGCACAGATACGCAGTATTTT
v_call: TRBV7-9; clone_size: .; j_call: TRBJ2-2; d_call: .; cdr3_aa: CASSLSSVGELFF; cdr3_nt: TGTGCCAGCAGCTTGTCGTCCGTCGGGGAGCTGTTTTTT
v_call: TRBV2; clone_size: many; j_call: TRBJ1-4; d_call: .; cdr3_aa: CASKVGQIEKLFF; cdr3_nt: TGTGCCAGCAAAGTTGGACAGATTGAAAAACTGTTTTTT
v_call: TRBV29-1; clone_size: few; j_call: TRBJ1-1; d_call: .; cdr3_aa: CSVEQGTEAFF; cdr3_nt: TGCAGCGTGGAGCAGGGTACTGAAGCTTTCTTT
v_call: TRBV29-1; clone_size: .; j_call: TRBJ1-1; d_call: .; cdr3_aa: CSVGRGRGNTEAFF; cdr3_nt: TGCAGCGTTGGGAGAGGGCGAGGGAACACTGAAGCTTTCTTT
v_call: TRBV20-1; clone_size: few; j_call: TRBJ1-6; d_call: TRBD1; cdr3_aa: CSAAQGAANSPLHF; cdr3_nt: TGCAGTGCTGCTCAGGGGGCGGCTAATTCACCCCTCCACTTT
v_call: TRBV20-1; clone_size: .; j_call: TRBJ2-5; d_call: .; cdr3_aa: CSAPRTGETQYF; cdr3_nt: TGCAGTGCTCCCCGGACCGGAGAGACCCAGTACTTC
v_call: TRBV24-1; clone_size: .; j_call: TRBJ2-1; d_call: TRBD1; cdr3_aa: CATSKDRPLNYNEQFF; cdr3_nt: TGTGCCACCAGTAAGGACAGGCCACTTAACTACAATGAGCAGTTCTTC
v_call: TRBV19; clone_size: many; j_call: TRBJ2-5; d_call: .; cdr3_aa: CASSILGRQETQYF; cdr3_nt: TGTGCCAGTAGTATTCTCGGCAGGCAAGAGACCCAGTACTTC
v_call: TRBV7-3; clone_size: few; j_call: TRBJ2-1; d_call: TRBD2; cdr3_aa: CASSGTSGGNNKQFF; cdr3_nt: TGTGCCAGCAGCGGGACTAGCGGGGGGAACAATAAGCAGTTCTTT
v_call: TRBV7-2; clone_size: many; j_call: TRBJ1-2; d_call: .; cdr3_aa: CASSLGGDYGYTF; cdr3_nt: TGTGCCAGCAGCTTAGGGGGGGACTATGGCTACACCTTC
v_call: TRBV5-1; clone_size: many; j_call: TRBJ1-3; d_call: .; cdr3_aa: CASSLGISSGNTIYF; cdr3_nt: TGCGCCAGCAGCTTGGGAATCTCCTCTGGAAACACCATATATTTT
v_call: TRBV2; clone_size: .; j_call: TRBJ1-6; d_call: .; cdr3_aa: CASGTGLGSPLHF; cdr3_nt: TGTGCCAGCGGGACGGGCCTCGGATCACCCCTCCACTTT
v_call: TRBV5-1; clone_size: many; j_call: TRBJ1-2; d_call: TRBD1; cdr3_aa: CASSSLDRAGPGGYTF; cdr3_nt: TGCGCCAGCAGCTCCTTAGACAGGGCAGGCCCTGGAGGCTACACCTTC
v_call: TRBV29-1; clone_size: .; j_call: TRBJ2-7; d_call: .; cdr3_aa: CSGTAGDEQYF; cdr3_nt: TGCAGCGGAACAGCAGGGGACGAGCAGTACTTC
v_call: TRBV15; clone_size: many; j_call: TRBJ1-4; d_call: TRBD1; cdr3_aa: CATSHPRGLVFGVNEKLFF; cdr3_nt: TGTGCCACCAGCCACCCCAGGGGGCTCGTGTTTGGCGTAAATGAAAAACTGTTTTTT
v_call: TRBV7-2; clone_size: .; j_call: TRBJ2-5; d_call: .; cdr3_aa: CASSSTGSQETQYF; cdr3_nt: TGTGCTAGCAGCTCCACAGGTTCCCAAGAGACCCAGTACTTC
v_call: TRBV24-1; clone_size: .; j_call: TRBJ1-2; d_call: .; cdr3_aa: CATSDTTGTPGYTF; cdr3_nt: TGTGCCACCAGTGATACTACAGGGACCCCTGGCTACACCTTC
v_call: TRBV4-1; clone_size: .; j_call: TRBJ2-7; d_call: TRBD1; cdr3_aa: CVSSQGGTGLYEQYF; cdr3_nt: TGCGTCAGCAGCCAAGGGGGGACAGGGCTGTACGAGCAGTACTTC
v_call: TRBV20-1; clone_size: .; j_call: TRBJ2-1; d_call: .; cdr3_aa: CSARVLEGYNEQFF; cdr3_nt: TGCAGTGCTAGAGTATTAGAGGGATACAATGAGCAGTTCTTC
v_call: TRBV5-4; clone_size: .; j_call: TRBJ1-2; d_call: TRBD1; cdr3_aa: CASSLGAGTGPFGGYTF; cdr3_nt: TGTGCCAGCAGCTTGGGAGCCGGGACAGGGCCCTTTGGAGGCTACACCTTC
v_call: TRBV7-2; clone_size: many; j_call: TRBJ2-3; d_call: .; cdr3_aa: CASSLQGRDTQYF; cdr3_nt: TGTGCCAGCAGCTTACAGGGTAGAGATACGCAGTATTTT
v_call: TRBV10-3; clone_size: .; j_call: TRBJ1-4; d_call: .; cdr3_aa: CAISETEGEKLFF; cdr3_nt: TGTGCCATCAGTGAAACGGAGGGTGAAAAACTGTTTTTT
v_call: TRBV29-1; clone_size: .; j_call: TRBJ2-1; d_call: TRBD1; cdr3_aa: CSVARAGTGRNEQFF; cdr3_nt: TGCAGCGTTGCGCGTGCCGGGACAGGGCGCAATGAGCAGTTCTTC
v_call: TRBV13; clone_size: .; j_call: TRBJ2-5; d_call: .; cdr3_aa: CASSLTLYQETQYF; cdr3_nt: TGTGCCAGCAGTTTGACCCTGTACCAAGAGACCCAGTACTTC
v_call: TRBV15; clone_size: many; j_call: TRBJ1-1; d_call: .; cdr3_aa: CATSRTAMNTEAFF; cdr3_nt: TGTGCCACCAGCAGGACAGCAATGAACACTGAAGCTTTCTTT
v_call: TRBV20-1; clone_size: .; j_call: TRBJ2-5; d_call: TRBD2; cdr3_aa: CSARFGGGAKTQYF; cdr3_nt: TGCAGTGCTAGATTTGGCGGGGGGGCAAAGACCCAGTACTTC
v_call: TRBV14; clone_size: many; j_call: TRBJ2-5; d_call: .; cdr3_aa: CASSQPEPLETQYF; cdr3_nt: TGTGCCAGCAGCCAGCCGGAGCCTTTAGAGACCCAGTACTTC
v_call: TRBV12-3/TRBV12-4; clone_size: many; j_call: TRBJ1-6; d_call: TRBD1; cdr3_aa: CASRNRGNSPLHF; cdr3_nt: TGTGCCAGCAGAAACAGGGGGAATTCACCCCTCCACTTT
v_call: TRBV29-1; clone_size: medium-sized; j_call: TRBJ2-2; d_call: .; cdr3_aa: CSAALRPGELFF; cdr3_nt: TGCAGCGCCGCACTTCGGCCCGGGGAGCTGTTTTTT
v_call: TRBV7-9; clone_size: .; j_call: TRBJ2-5; d_call: .; cdr3_aa: CASSRRGEETQYF; cdr3_nt: TGTGCCAGCAGTCGTAGGGGGGAAGAGACCCAGTACTTC
v_call: TRBV10-3; clone_size: .; j_call: TRBJ2-7; d_call: .; cdr3_aa: CAISEDTDEQYF; cdr3_nt: TGTGCCATCAGTGAAGACACTGACGAGCAGTACTTC
v_call: TRBV15; clone_size: many; j_call: TRBJ2-2; d_call: TRBD2; cdr3_aa: CATSRGSRLAGAGTGELFF; cdr3_nt: TGTGCCACCAGCAGAGGGTCTAGACTAGCGGGGGCCGGGACCGGGGAGCTGTTTTTT
v_call: TRBV9; clone_size: many; j_call: TRBJ1-2; d_call: .; cdr3_aa: CASSVGGVYGYTF; cdr3_nt: TGTGCCAGCAGCGTAGGTGGAGTCTATGGCTACACCTTC
v_call: TRBV7-6; clone_size: .; j_call: TRBJ2-5; d_call: TRBD1; cdr3_aa: CASSSESGGWETQHF; cdr3_nt: TGTGCCAGCAGCTCTGAATCAGGGGGCTGGGAGACCCAGCACTTC
v_call: TRBV30; clone_size: few; j_call: TRBJ2-5; d_call: .; cdr3_aa: CAWRYTGSVQETQYF; cdr3_nt: TGTGCCTGGAGATACACGGGGTCGGTTCAAGAGACCCAGTACTTC
v_call: TRBV20-1; clone_size: .; j_call: TRBJ2-7; d_call: TRBD2; cdr3_aa: CSARPAGEGEQYF; cdr3_nt: TGCAGTGCTAGACCAGCGGGAGAGGGCGAGCAGTACTTC
v_call: TRBV5-1; clone_size: many; j_call: TRBJ2-5; d_call: .; cdr3_aa: CASSLGDRPQETQYF; cdr3_nt: TGCGCCAGCAGCTTGGGTGACAGGCCTCAAGAGACCCAGTACTTC
v_call: TRBV20-1; clone_size: .; j_call: TRBJ2-5; d_call: TRBD1; cdr3_aa: CSARTTGGQETQYF; cdr3_nt: TGCAGTGCTAGAACTACAGGGGGCCAGGAGACCCAGTACTTC